What follows is one TCR beta chain and its context. A far bigger clonotype differs at one base, so this is likely a read error. The genomic DNA of each subset was split evenly across several immunoSEQ plates. Original processing methods: Filtering differed, since immunoSEQ gave only junction sequences and no quality scores. The table came from immunoSEQ multiplex PCR; TCRdb's copy has only in-frame clones and leaves some out. The D gene and trimming were derived from the DNA, and the V and J assignments and clone size from that table. Found here are approximately 440,000 clones, 77% of them singletons; the top ten hold around 13%. This CDR3 contains 15 residues. Trimming cost V 0 bases and J 5 bases, with 11 bases left between them. CDR1 LGHNA and CDR2 YNFKEQ come from the germline V gene. The data were taken from a study of shared clonotypes between healthy human individuals.

The gene calls are TRBV4-2 and TRBJ1-5, with D possibly being TRBD1 (6 bases). The sequencing sample was made of PBMCs. This clonotype was sampled from a woman in her thirties or forties in good health. Some clones in this sample may be carry-over from other donors' samples. The CDR3 bases are TGTGCCAGCAGCCAAGATGAGGGGGACCATCAGCCCCAGCATTTT. Its protein product is CASSQDEGDHQPQHF.